Listed here are 30 T cell receptor beta chains from one sample, sequenced in a study of blood T cell repertoires in COVID-19. Assay used: immunoSEQ multiplex PCR; TCRdb lists only in-frame clones, some missing. Here the sample spans hundreds of thousands of clones, 65% to 90% being singletons. Specimen: peripheral blood. These receptors were taken from a human donor in a cohort sampled during active COVID-19.

The chain carries TRBV19 and TRBJ1-2, with 8 positions matching TRBD1. The CDR3 runs 14 residues. Trimming at V came to 3 bases and at J to 2 bases, leaving 2 bases not matched to a gene. Germline V gene sequence: CDR1 LNHDA, CDR2 SQIVND (reference sequence). Written as DNA, the CDR3 is TGTGCCAGTAGTATGGGACAGGTCAACTATGGCTACACCTTC. Translation gives CASSMGQVNYGYTF.

This clone was observed a few times. The chain recombines TRBV6-1 with TRBJ2-1; D might be TRBD2 (5 bases). The CDR3 is 13 residues long. With 0 bases removed from V and 12 bases from J, the gap between germline ends came to 12 bases. Germline assignment: CDR1 MNHNS and CDR2 SASEGT. The CDR3: CASSEAETRWQFF. CDR3 sequence (DNA): TGTGCCAGCAGTGAAGCCGAAACTAGATGGCAGTTCTTC.

The chain joins TRBV6-1 to TRBJ2-7; D unresolved. Germline values: CDR1 MNHNS, CDR2 SASEGT. The CDR3 spans 13 residues. V was shortened by 2 bases and J by 2 bases, with 7 bases between the two germline ends. The CDR3 bases are TGTGCCAGCAGTGAATTTAGTGCCTACGAGCAGTACTTC. Translated, it gives CASSEFSAYEQYF.

The chain carries TRBV28 and TRBJ2-7; no reliable D call. Germline assignment: CDR1 MDHEN and CDR2 SYDVKM. The CDR3 consists of 17 residues. Trimming took off 6 bases at V and 0 bases at J, with 21 bases between the two ends. The CDR3 spells CASSLLLRHSRSYEQYF. DNA for the CDR3: TGTGCCAGCAGCCTTTTACTCAGACATTCCCGCTCCTACGAGCAGTACTTC. Looking up the rest from reference TRBV28 and TRBJ2-7 gives the full variable domain: DVKVTQSSRYLVKRTGEKVFLECVQDMDHENMFWYRQDPGLGLRLIYFSYDVKMKEKGDIPEGYSVSREKKERFSLILESASTNQTSMYLCASSLLLRHSRSYEQYFGPGTRLTVT.

This clone was found once. The J gene is TRBJ1-2, the V gene TRBV19, with TRBD1 matching 10 bases. The CDR3 is made up of 15 amino acids. Germline V CDR1 and CDR2: LNHDA, SQIVND (reference sequence). Trimming at V came to 9 bases and at J to 5 bases, leaving 12 bases not matched to a gene. CDR3 residues: CASRDRGKGLYGYTF. The CDR3 bases are TGTGCCAGCCGGGACAGGGGTAAGGGGCTTTATGGCTACACCTTC.

This clone was recorded only once. The chain uses TRBV10-2 and TRBJ2-7, with a weak D call TRBD2 (5 bases). V lost 8 bases and J 7 bases, leaving 12 bases between the germline ends. Germline CDR1 and CDR2: WSHSY and SAAADI. The CDR3 has 11 amino acids. For the CDR3, the DNA is TGCGCCAGCTCGGGGTCGGGAGAGCAGTACTTC. It codes for CASSGSGEQYF.

The chain carries TRBV5-5 and TRBJ2-4, with no clear D. Trimming shortened V by 4 bases and J by 1 base, and 15 bases separated the two germline ends. Germline CDR1 reads SGHKS; CDR2 reads YYEKEE (reference sequence). This CDR3 has 16 amino acids. Written as DNA, the CDR3 is TGTGCCAGCAGCCTTAGCCCGGCTCGGGCCAAAAACATTCAGTACTTC. Translated, it gives CASSLSPARAKNIQYF.

The chain combines TRBV28 with TRBJ2-2, with 7 bases matching TRBD1. The CDR3 totals 16 residues. Germline CDR1 and CDR2: MDHEN and SYDVKM. J lost 1 base, V lost 5 bases, and 7 bases had no gene match. In nucleotides, the CDR3 is TGTGCCAGCAGTGATGGGACAGTCATGAACACCGGGGAGCTGTTTTTT. Translation: CASSDGTVMNTGELFF.

The V gene is TRBV24-1, the J gene TRBJ2-3, with 9 positions matching TRBD1. The junction had 7 bases not matched to a gene; V was cut back by 5 bases and J by 2 bases. The CDR3 runs to 16 residues. Germline V gene sequence: CDR1 KGHDR, CDR2 SFDVKD. The chain's CDR3 is CATSALGQGFTDTQYF. DNA of the CDR3: TGTGCCACCAGTGCCTTGGGACAGGGTTTCACAGATACGCAGTATTTT.

The chain combines TRBV18 with TRBJ2-7, with a tentative D call TRBD2 (6 bases). The germline CDR1 and CDR2 sequences are KGHSH and LQKENI. Trimming took 3 bases from V and 3 from J, leaving 15 bases between them. This CDR3 is built from 15 residues. CDR3 coding DNA: TGTGCCAGCTCACCTCTTCGGGGGAGCGTCTACGAGCAGTACTTC. It specifies CASSPLRGSVYEQYF.

This clone is a singleton in its sample. The CDR3 is CASTIQGGFAEAFF. The CDR3 DNA sequence: TGTGCCAGCACCATACAGGGTGGGTTCGCTGAAGCTTTCTTT. This chain connects TRBV6-5 to TRBJ1-1; possibly TRBD1 for D (6 bases). The CDR3 loop spans 14 amino acids. With 7 bases removed from V and 6 bases from J, the gap between germline ends came to 18 bases. Germline V gives CDR1 MNHEY, CDR2 SVGAGI.

This clone was observed a handful of times. The chain employs TRBV10-2 and TRBJ2-3; D is undetermined. The CDR3 totals 11 residues. Germline CDR1 is WSHSY and CDR2 is SAAADI. Trimming pared 3 bases from V and 9 bases from J, leaving 7 bases between. The CDR3 here is CASSESITQYF. The CDR3 bases are TGCGCCAGCAGTGAATCTATAACGCAGTATTTT.

This clone was counted at least ten times. The V gene is TRBV5-4, the J gene TRBJ1-2, with TRBD1 as a possible D gene (6 bases). The CDR3 runs 14 residues. V was clipped by 0 bases and J by 7 bases, with 13 bases between them. CDR1 is SGHNT and CDR2 is YYREEE in the germline V gene (reference sequence). CDR3: CASSLVGRGSGYTF. The CDR3 DNA is TGTGCCAGCAGCTTGGTTGGCAGGGGATCTGGCTACACCTTC.

The chain couples TRBV4-1 to TRBJ2-6, with a possible D match to TRBD2 (6 bases). Germline V gene data show CDR1 as MGHRA and CDR2 as YSYEKL. CDR3 length: 18 residues. V was shortened by 3 bases and J by 0 bases, with 15 bases between the two germline ends. The CDR3 DNA sequence: TGCGCCAGCAGCCAGACCGGAGGGAGAGGCTCTGGGGCCAACGTCCTGACTTTC. This encodes CASSQTGGRGSGANVLTF.

The chain uses TRBV19 and TRBJ1-1; a possible D gene is TRBD1 (5 bases). CDR3 size: 17 residues. V lost 8 bases to trimming and J lost 4 bases, with 26 bases between them. The germline V gene has CDR1 LNHDA and CDR2 SQIVND (reference sequence). This chain's CDR3 is CASSLQVGAVLGTEAFF. The CDR3, as DNA: TGTGCCAGTTCCCTCCAGGTTGGGGCGGTCTTAGGCACTGAAGCTTTCTTT.

This chain joins TRBV21-1 and TRBJ2-7; the table's D call of TRBD2 was not tested on the DNA. TRBV21-1 is flagged as a pseudogene. The CDR3 totals 16 residues. The CDR3 spells CASSREEASGDYEQYF. CDR3 DNA sequence: TGTGCCAGCAGCAGAGAAGAGGCTAGCGGGGACTACGAGCAGTACTTC.

This clone was counted a few times. The V and J genes are TRBV10-1 and TRBJ2-7; D possibly corresponds to TRBD1 (7 bases). Trimming removed 6 bases from V and 4 bases from J, with 25 bases in between. Per germline, CDR1 WNHNN and CDR2 SYGVQD (reference sequence). The CDR3 loop spans 17 amino acids. The CDR3 DNA sequence: TGCGCCAGCAGGACTAACCAGGGTCAGGGGGGAGATTACGAGCAGTACTTC. Its protein is CASRTNQGQGGDYEQYF.

V gene TRBV10-3 combines with J gene TRBJ2-5, with 7 bases identical to TRBD1. Germline CDR1 is ENHRY and CDR2 is SYGVKD. Trimming cost V 0 bases and J 1 base; bases outside gene matches: 5. This CDR3 spans 16 amino acids. The CDR3 region has the DNA TGTGCCATCAGTGAGTCTAAGGGACAGCCCCAAGAGACCCAGTACTTC. Its translation is CAISESKGQPQETQYF.

The chain couples TRBV5-1 to TRBJ1-3; 8 nucleotides agree with TRBD1. V shed 5 bases and J 3 bases; nucleotides not matched to a gene: 7. The CDR3 runs to 15 residues. Germline assignment: CDR1 SGHRS and CDR2 YFSETQ. The CDR3 is CASSPGQGSGNTIYF. The CDR3 nucleotides are TGCGCCAGCAGTCCCGGACAGGGCAGTGGAAACACCATATATTTT. Full variable domain (outside the CDR3, taken from reference TRBV5-1 and TRBJ1-3): KAGVTQTPRYLIKTRGQQVTLSCSPISGHRSVSWYQQTPGQGLQFLFEYFSETQRNKGNFPGRFSGRQFSNSRSEMNVSTLELGDSALYLCASSPGQGSGNTIYFGEGSWLTVV.

V and J are TRBV5-1 and TRBJ1-2; 10 bases are shared with TRBD1. CDR1 and CDR2 from the germline V gene are SGHRS and YFSETQ. The CDR3 runs 14 residues. Unmatched junction bases numbered 5, after V lost 1 base and J lost 8 bases. CDR3 loop: CASSLRTGGNGYTF. The CDR3 bases are TGCGCCAGCAGCTTGAGGACAGGGGGTAACGGCTACACCTTC. Based on the CDR3 plus reference TRBV5-1 and TRBJ1-2, the full variable domain is KAGVTQTPRYLIKTRGQQVTLSCSPISGHRSVSWYQQTPGQGLQFLFEYFSETQRNKGNFPGRFSGRQFSNSRSEMNVSTLELGDSALYLCASSLRTGGNGYTFGSGTRLTVV.

The rearrangement uses TRBV29-1 and TRBJ2-5; 7 nucleotides match TRBD1. The CDR3 length is 13 residues. Per germline, CDR1 SQVTM and CDR2 ANQGSEA. The junction had 9 bases not matched to a gene; V was cut back by 7 bases and J by 4 bases. As DNA, the CDR3 is TGCAGCGCACATGGGACAGCCCCAGAGACCCAGTACTTC. This sequence encodes CSAHGTAPETQYF.

CDR3 in amino acids: CASSWSASVTYEQYF. The CDR3 DNA is TGTGCCAGCAGCTGGTCGGCTAGCGTAACCTACGAGCAGTACTTC. V is TRBV5-6 and J is TRBJ2-7; a possible D gene is TRBD2 (6 bases). Germline CDR1 SGHDT, CDR2 YYEEEE. The CDR3 spans 15 residues. V was pared by 3 bases and J by 2 bases, with 15 bases between.

The chain uses TRBV3-1 (or the pseudogene TRBV3-2) and TRBJ2-6, with TRBD1 identical over 9 bases. Germline trimming cut 5 bases from V and 0 bases from J; bases unmatched to any gene: 8. This CDR3 has 18 residues. The germline CDR1 and CDR2 sequences are LGHDT and YNNKEL (reference sequence). CDR3 loop: CASSTRQGGLSGANVLTF. DNA of the CDR3: TGTGCCAGCAGCACCCGACAGGGGGGACTCTCTGGGGCCAACGTCCTGACTTTC.

The chain is built from TRBV19 and TRBJ2-1, with no clear D. Germline lookup yields CDR1 LNHDA and CDR2 SQIVND (reference sequence). V lost 6 bases and J lost 0, with 15 bases in between. The CDR3 is 16 amino acids. In DNA form, the CDR3 reads TGTGCCAGTAGCAAAACCCGCACCAGCTCCTACAATGAGCAGTTCTTC. Protein: CASSKTRTSSYNEQFF.

The CDR3 sequence: CASNTGLADTDTQYF. CDR3 bases: TGTGCCAGCAACACGGGACTAGCGGACACAGATACGCAGTATTTT. This rearrangement joins TRBV3-1 (or the pseudogene TRBV3-2) to TRBJ2-3; TRBD2 aligns across 11 bases. Trimming at V came to 7 bases and at J to 2 bases, leaving 5 bases not matched to a gene. The germline CDR1 and CDR2 sequences are LGHDT and YNNKEL (reference sequence). The length of the CDR3 is 15 residues.

This clone was counted once. The chain has TRBV7-8 and TRBJ1-2; the D gene is possibly TRBD1 (6 bases). Trimming shortened V by 0 bases and J by 2 bases, and 13 bases separated the two germline ends. The germline CDR1 and CDR2 sequences are SGHVS and FQNEAQ. CDR3 length: 16 amino acids. The CDR3 region is CASSLAGPDRNYGYTF. CDR3 bases: TGTGCCAGCAGCTTAGCGGGGCCGGACAGAAACTATGGCTACACCTTC. The complete variable domain, with remaining parts taken from reference TRBV7-8 and TRBJ1-2, reads GAGVSQSPRYKVAKRGQDVALRCDPISGHVSLFWYQQALGQGPEFLTYFQNEAQLDKSGLPSDRFFAERPEGSVSTLKIQRTQQEDSAVYLCASSLAGPDRNYGYTFGSGTRLTVV.

This clone came up once. This sequence joins TRBV28 and TRBJ1-2; D might be TRBD1 (6 bases). The CDR3 runs 14 residues. Trimming took off 2 bases at V and 5 bases at J, with 12 bases between the two ends. In germline, CDR1 is MDHEN, CDR2 SYDVKM. CDR3 bases: TGTGCCAGCAGTTTAACCCAGGGGTGGTATGGCTACACCTTC. Encoded protein: CASSLTQGWYGYTF.

V usage is TRBV5-6 and J usage is TRBJ1-2; D gene uncertain. V lost 5 bases and J 4 bases, leaving 12 bases between the germline ends. CDR3 length: 13 residues. Germline V CDR1 and CDR2: SGHDT, YYEEEE. CDR3 residues: CASRLTQAYGYTF. The DNA of the CDR3 is TGTGCCAGCAGATTAACCCAGGCCTATGGCTACACCTTC.

V gene TRBV4-1 combines with J gene TRBJ2-5; D perhaps matches TRBD2 (5 bases). CDR3 length equals 13 residues. CDR1 and CDR2 from the germline V gene are MGHRA and YSYEKL. Trimming removed 0 bases from V and 5 bases from J, with 7 bases in between. The CDR3 DNA follows: TGCGCCAGCAGCCAAGAAAGGGAGGAGACCCAGTACTTC. Protein sequence: CASSQEREETQYF.

The chain employs TRBV19 and TRBJ2-2; possible D gene TRBD2, 6 bases. This CDR3 has 16 amino acids. V dropped 6 bases and J dropped 0 bases, with 14 bases sitting between them. CDR1 LNHDA and CDR2 SQIVND come from the germline V gene (reference sequence). The CDR3 nucleotides read TGTGCCAGTAGGGGGGGATCAGTCGCGAACACCGGGGAGCTGTTTTTT. It codes for CASRGGSVANTGELFF.